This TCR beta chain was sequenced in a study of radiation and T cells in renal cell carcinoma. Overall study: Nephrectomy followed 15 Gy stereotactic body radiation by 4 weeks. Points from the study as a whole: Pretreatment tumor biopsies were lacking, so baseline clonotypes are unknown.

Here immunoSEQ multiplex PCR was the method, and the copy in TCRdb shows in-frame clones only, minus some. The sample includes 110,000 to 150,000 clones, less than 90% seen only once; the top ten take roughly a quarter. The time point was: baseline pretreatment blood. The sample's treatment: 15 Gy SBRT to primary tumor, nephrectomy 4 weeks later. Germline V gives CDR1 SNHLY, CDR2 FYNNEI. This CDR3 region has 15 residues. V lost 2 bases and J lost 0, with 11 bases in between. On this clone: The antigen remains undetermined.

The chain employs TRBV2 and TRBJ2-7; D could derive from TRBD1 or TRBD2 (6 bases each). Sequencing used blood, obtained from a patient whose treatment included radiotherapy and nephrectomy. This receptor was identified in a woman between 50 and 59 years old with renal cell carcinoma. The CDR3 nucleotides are TGTGCCAGCAGTGAACTGGGGGGCTACTCCTACGAGCAGTACTTC. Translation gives CASSELGGYSYEQYF.